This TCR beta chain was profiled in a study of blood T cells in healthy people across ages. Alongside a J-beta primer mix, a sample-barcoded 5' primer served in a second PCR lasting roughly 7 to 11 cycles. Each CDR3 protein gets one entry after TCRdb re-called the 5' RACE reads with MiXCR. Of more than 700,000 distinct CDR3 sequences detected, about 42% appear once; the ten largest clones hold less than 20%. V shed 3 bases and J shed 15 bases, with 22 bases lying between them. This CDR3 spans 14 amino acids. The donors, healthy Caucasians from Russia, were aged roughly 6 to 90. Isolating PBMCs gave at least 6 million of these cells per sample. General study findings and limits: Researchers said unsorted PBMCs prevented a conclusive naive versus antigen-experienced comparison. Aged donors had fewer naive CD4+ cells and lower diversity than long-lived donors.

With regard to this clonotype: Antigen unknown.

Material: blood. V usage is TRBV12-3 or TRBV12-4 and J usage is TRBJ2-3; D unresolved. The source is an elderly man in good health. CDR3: CASSLAVRADMQYF. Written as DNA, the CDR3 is TGTGCCAGCAGTTTGGCGGTGAGAGCAGATATGCAATATTTT.